This T cell receptor beta chain was found in a study of T cells in Graves' hyperthyroidism and ophthalmopathy. RNA transcripts gave rise to amplified TCR beta CDR3 regions. RT-PCR in the first round (using the HTBI primer set) targeted the TCR CDR3. Each CDR3 protein gets one entry after TCRdb re-called the multiplex PCR reads with MiXCR. The sample has about 560,000 distinct CDR3 sequences; 12% to 15% are singletons. Uncontrolled infection, other autoimmune disease, pregnancy or lactation led to exclusion. This clonotype was observed at least ten times. This receptor was taken from a woman between 40 and 55 years old with Graves' hyperthyroidism. The specimen sequenced was blood.

CDR3 DNA: TGTGCCAGCAGTGAAGGCGAGGGGACGATGGGCTATACGCAGTATTTT. Amino acids: CASSEGEGTMGYTQYF. This sequence joins TRBV6-1 and TRBJ2-3, with D possibly being TRBD1 or TRBD2 (5 bases each). V lost 1 base, J lost 7 bases, and 18 bases lay in between. The CDR3 sequence is 16 residues long. Germline V gene lookup returns CDR1 MNHNS and CDR2 SASEGT.